This T cell receptor beta chain was sequenced in a study of PD-1 blockade in classical Hodgkin lymphoma. Study-level points and caveats: Reports described newly diagnosed patients as having lower baseline TCR diversity than healthy donors. Prior to therapy, complete responders displayed diversity much like that of newly diagnosed patients. A significant rise in TCR diversity by C4D1 was seen for CD4+ but not CD8+ cells.

In the case of this clone: No antigen is known for it.

Per germline, CDR1 MNHEY and CDR2 SVGAGI. This CDR3 contains 14 residues. Trimming pared 8 bases from V and 6 bases from J, leaving 19 bases between. Every patient was affected by relapse after autologous stem cell transplantation, while exposure to brentuximab vedotin was not uniform. Libraries were prepared by immunoSEQ multiplex PCR; TCRdb keeps only in-frame clonotypes and omits some of them. This table holds about 150,000 clones, about 78% found once. The clonotype originates from a human donor with classical Hodgkin lymphoma. The material was peripheral blood mononuclear cells (PBMCs), obtained before the second cycle of nivolumab. This chain connects TRBV6-5 to TRBJ1-1, with a possible D match to TRBD1 (5 bases). CDR3 DNA sequence: TGTGCCAGCGCCCCGCGGTGGGGCCTCGCTGAAGCTTTCTTT. Encoded protein: CASAPRWGLAEAFF.